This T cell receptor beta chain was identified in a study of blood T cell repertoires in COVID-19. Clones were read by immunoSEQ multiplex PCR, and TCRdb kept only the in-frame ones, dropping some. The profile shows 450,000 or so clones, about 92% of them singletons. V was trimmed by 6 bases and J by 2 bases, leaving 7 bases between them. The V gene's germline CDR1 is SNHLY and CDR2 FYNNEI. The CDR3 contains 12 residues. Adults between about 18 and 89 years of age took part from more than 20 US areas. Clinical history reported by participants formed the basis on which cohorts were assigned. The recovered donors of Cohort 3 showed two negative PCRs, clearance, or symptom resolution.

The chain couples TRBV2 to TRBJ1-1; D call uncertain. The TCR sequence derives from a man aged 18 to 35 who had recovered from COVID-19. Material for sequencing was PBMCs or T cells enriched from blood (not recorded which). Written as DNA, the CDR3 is TGTGCCAGCAGCATCCTAAACACTGAAGCTTTCTTT. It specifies CASSILNTEAFF.